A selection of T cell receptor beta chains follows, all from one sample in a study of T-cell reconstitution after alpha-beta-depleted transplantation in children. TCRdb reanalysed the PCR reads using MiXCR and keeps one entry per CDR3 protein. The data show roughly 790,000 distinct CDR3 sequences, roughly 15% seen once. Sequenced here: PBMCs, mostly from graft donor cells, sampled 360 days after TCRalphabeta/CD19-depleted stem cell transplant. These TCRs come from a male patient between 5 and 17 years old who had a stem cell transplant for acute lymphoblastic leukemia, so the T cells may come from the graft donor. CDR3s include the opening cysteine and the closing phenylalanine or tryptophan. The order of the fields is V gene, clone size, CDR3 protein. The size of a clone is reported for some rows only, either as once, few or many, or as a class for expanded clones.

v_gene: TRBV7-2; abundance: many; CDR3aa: CASSLAFTGELFF
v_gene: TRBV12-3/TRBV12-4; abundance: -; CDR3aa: CASSFGTGSNEQYF
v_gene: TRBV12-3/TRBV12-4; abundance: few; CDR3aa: CASSQVLREVGGYTF
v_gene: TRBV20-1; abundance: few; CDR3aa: CSARDRGRDNSPLHF
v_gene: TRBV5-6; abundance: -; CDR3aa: CASSLDLAGGTDTQYF
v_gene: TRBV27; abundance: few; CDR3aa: CASSLTVGGSTDEQYF
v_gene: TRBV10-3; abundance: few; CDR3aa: CAISESHRQGQETQYF
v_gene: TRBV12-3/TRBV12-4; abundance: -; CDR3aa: CASSPPAGVRGEQYF
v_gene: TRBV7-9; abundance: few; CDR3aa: CASSLMVLGGTSSYEQYF
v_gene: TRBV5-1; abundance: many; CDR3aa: CASSGTGFNEQFF
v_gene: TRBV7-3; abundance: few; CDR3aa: CASSLIAQSSYEQYF
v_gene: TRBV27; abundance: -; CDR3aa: CASSYTSGTTYEQYF
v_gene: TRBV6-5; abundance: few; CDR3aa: CASSYSRGIEETQYF
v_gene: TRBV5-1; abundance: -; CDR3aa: CASSFIRPDTGELFF
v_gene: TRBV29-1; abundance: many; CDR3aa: CSVDLGEQYF
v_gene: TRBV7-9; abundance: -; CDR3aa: CASSPRIGGPYEQYF
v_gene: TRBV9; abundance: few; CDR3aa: CASSGSGRAATGELFF
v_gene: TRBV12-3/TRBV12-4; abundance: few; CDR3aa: CASSLGGVLGPQHF
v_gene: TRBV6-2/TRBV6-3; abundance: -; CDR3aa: CASSYSWGQGYEQYF
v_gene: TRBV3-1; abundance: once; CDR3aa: CASSQASGGSLTQYF
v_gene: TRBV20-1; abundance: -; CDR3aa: CSARDMGTYYEQYF
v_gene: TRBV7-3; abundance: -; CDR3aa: CASSSPSEGRGELFF
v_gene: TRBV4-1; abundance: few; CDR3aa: CASSHPGGAPEQYF
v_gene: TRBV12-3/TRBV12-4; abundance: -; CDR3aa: CASKLSGSSYEQYF
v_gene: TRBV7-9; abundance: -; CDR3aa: CASSLLANTNTGELFF
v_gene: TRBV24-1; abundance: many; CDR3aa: CATSDLTGGSQPQHF
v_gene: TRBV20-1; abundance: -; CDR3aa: CSARDSGTRDMGQYF
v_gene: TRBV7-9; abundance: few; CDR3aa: CASSLAQGVRTEAFF
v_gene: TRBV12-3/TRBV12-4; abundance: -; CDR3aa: CASSLIIAAGGEQYF
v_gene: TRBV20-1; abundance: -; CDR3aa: CSAREGQGAGTEAFF
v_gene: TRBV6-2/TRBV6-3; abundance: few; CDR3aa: CASSYSTKSGYYNEQFF
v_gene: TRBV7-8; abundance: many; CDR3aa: CASSLMAGGYQETQYF
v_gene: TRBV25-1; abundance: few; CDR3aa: CASSRGGATNQPQHF
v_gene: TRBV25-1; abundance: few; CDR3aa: CASRSQDRGPQETQYF
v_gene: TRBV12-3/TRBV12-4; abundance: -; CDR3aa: CASTRTSGRAREQYF
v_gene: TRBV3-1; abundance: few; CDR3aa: CASSQETFSPLHF
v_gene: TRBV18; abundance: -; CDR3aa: CASSPGRQPAETQYF
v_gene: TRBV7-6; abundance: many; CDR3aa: CASSLGAARGNEQYF
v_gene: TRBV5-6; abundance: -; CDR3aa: CASSLVSRGPNTIYF
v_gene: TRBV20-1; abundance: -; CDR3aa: CSARDSSRAGGPYEQYF
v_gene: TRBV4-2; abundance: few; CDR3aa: CASSHETSGRYNEQFF
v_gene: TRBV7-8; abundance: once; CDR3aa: CASSLDESGLAVYEQYF
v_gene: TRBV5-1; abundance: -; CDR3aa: CASSWSTGDSYNEQFF
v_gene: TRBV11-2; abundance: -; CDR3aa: CASSLLRLGEVRGAILAEAFF
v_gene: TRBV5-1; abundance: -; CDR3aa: CASSESGTGDNEQFF
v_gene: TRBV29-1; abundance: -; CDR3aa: CSVLGQEGGYTF
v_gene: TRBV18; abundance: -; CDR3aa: CASLRDSQRSTDTQYF
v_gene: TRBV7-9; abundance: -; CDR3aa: CASSPGIAGGDEQYF
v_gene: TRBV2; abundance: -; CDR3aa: CASRRVNEQFF
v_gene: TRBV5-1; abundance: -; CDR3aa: CASSWAGGSGKDTQYF
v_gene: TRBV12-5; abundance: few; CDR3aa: CASGLGTGSAFF
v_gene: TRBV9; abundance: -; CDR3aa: CASSVADGYNQPQHF
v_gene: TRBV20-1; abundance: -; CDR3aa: CSATGTREFNEQFF
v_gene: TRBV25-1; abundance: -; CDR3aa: CASSESYRGSNEQYF
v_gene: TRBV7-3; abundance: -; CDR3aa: CASRPPGLSVTDTQYF
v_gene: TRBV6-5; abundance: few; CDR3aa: CASSYREGLNYEQYF
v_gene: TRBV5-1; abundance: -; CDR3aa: CASSFAQLATNTGELFF
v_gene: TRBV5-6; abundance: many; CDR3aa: CASSLWSGVRSTDTQYF
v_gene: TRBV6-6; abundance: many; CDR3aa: CASRGQGGGEAFF